The entry below gives a single T cell receptor beta chain sequence along with its context. Germline V lookup: CDR1 SGHRS, CDR2 YFSETQ. Trimming cost V 4 bases and J 5 bases; bases outside gene matches: 3. The CDR3 totals 14 residues. This record comes from a study of blood T cell repertoires in COVID-19. Study-wide context: Two negative PCRs, clearance, or symptom resolution were required of recovered Cohort 3 donors.

Repertoires were generated with immunoSEQ multiplex PCR, while TCRdb's copy carries only in-frame clones and drops some. The sample carries about 190,000 clones, about 86% recorded once. This study enrolled people aged 18 to 89 from 20 to 25 US geographic areas. Cohorts were assigned according to the clinical history that participants reported. V usage is TRBV5-1 and J usage is TRBJ2-1, with TRBD2 identical over 10 bases. This receptor was identified in a woman between 40 and 50 years old in a cohort exposed to, infected with or recovered from COVID-19 (not recorded which). The source material was PBMCs or T cells enriched from blood (not recorded which). CDR3 coding DNA: TGCGCCAGCAGCCTTGGGACTAGCGACAATGAGCAGTTCTTC. It encodes CASSLGTSDNEQFF.